This entry describes one T cell receptor beta chain. What it binds is not known. The record originates from a study of cytomegalovirus exposure and HLA in healthy donors. General study results and limits: Within the data, a cluster of highly shared sequence variants was likely a sequencing artifact.

PCR employed 60 Vbeta and 13 Jbeta primers. Repertoires were generated with immunoSEQ multiplex PCR, while TCRdb's copy carries only in-frame clones and drops some. Here the sample spans some 240,000 clones, about 90% being singletons. The receptor comes from a girl between 2 and 10 years old in good health and CMV-seronegative. Source material: PBMCs.

The CDR3 reads CASSPLPGASGSGEQYF. In DNA form, the CDR3 reads TGTGCCAGCAGCCCCCTCCCCGGGGCTAGCGGGAGTGGCGAGCAGTACTTC. The chain joins TRBV7-9 to TRBJ2-7; the match to TRBD2 covers 10 bases. The CDR3 is 17 residues long. Germline V gene lookup returns CDR1 SEHNR and CDR2 FQNEAQ (reference sequence). V lost 5 bases to trimming and J lost 6 bases; unmatched junction nucleotides: 16.